One and the same sample provided the 28 T cell receptor beta chains below, sequenced in a study of blood T cell repertoires in COVID-19. Sequencing used immunoSEQ multiplex PCR; TCRdb keeps in-frame clones, though not all of them. The repertoire holds 400,000 to 500,000 clones, with 70% to 90% as singletons. The source material was PBMCs or T cells enriched from blood (not recorded which). The receptor source for this set is a woman younger than 35 who had been exposed to COVID-19.

The V gene is TRBV14, the J gene TRBJ2-7; 9 nucleotides line up with TRBD1. The CDR3 is made up of 15 amino acids. Germline CDR1 is SGHDN and CDR2 is FVKESK. V was clipped by 0 bases and J by 5 bases; unmatched bases: 5. CDR3 sequence: CASSQDLGQGHEQYF. CDR3 in DNA: TGTGCCAGCAGCCAAGATCTGGGACAGGGCCACGAGCAGTACTTC. Looking up the rest from reference TRBV14 and TRBJ2-7 gives the full variable domain: EAGVTQFPSHSVIEKGQTVTLRCDPISGHDNLYWYRRVMGKEIKFLLHFVKESKQDESGMPNNRFLAERTGGTYSTLKVQPAELEDSGVYFCASSQDLGQGHEQYFGPGTRLTVT.

The V and J genes are TRBV6-2 or TRBV6-3 and TRBJ2-7, with 10 positions matching TRBD1. Germline CDR1 and CDR2: MNHEY and SVGEGT. The V segment lost 5 bases and the J segment 2 bases; nucleotides outside the gene matches: 6. This CDR3 is built from 15 residues. CDR3 bases: TGTGCCAGCAGTCTCGCCGGGACAGGGGCCTACGAGCAGTACTTC. Its translation is CASSLAGTGAYEQYF.

Written as DNA, the CDR3 is TGTGCCAGCAGTTCAGGGTGGATGGGCGGCTACACCTTC. This encodes CASSSGWMGGYTF. V and J are TRBV28 and TRBJ1-2; possibly TRBD1 for D (5 bases). The CDR3 has 13 residues. Trimming removed 4 bases from V and 8 bases from J, with 14 bases in between. Germline CDR1 is MDHEN and CDR2 is SYDVKM.

V usage is TRBV7-8 and J usage is TRBJ1-4; D call uncertain. Germline V gene data show CDR1 as SGHVS and CDR2 as FQNEAQ. The CDR3 is made up of 15 amino acids. Trimming shortened V by 4 bases and J by 0 bases, and 9 bases separated the two germline ends. DNA for the CDR3: TGTGCCAGCAGCTCCTATACTGCAACTAATGAAAAACTGTTTTTT. Amino acid sequence: CASSSYTATNEKLFF.

The J gene is TRBJ2-7, the V gene TRBV5-6, with 8 bases aligning to TRBD1. The length of the CDR3 is 14 residues. Germline CDR1 SGHDT, CDR2 YYEEEE. V lost 6 bases and J lost 3; bases outside the gene matches: 8. CDR3 in DNA: TGTGCCAGCACTCCGGGACAGGCACTCTACGAGCAGTACTTC. This codes for CASTPGQALYEQYF.

The chain uses TRBV30 and TRBJ1-1; tentatively, D is TRBD1 (5 bases). Germline CDR1 and CDR2: GTSNPN and SVGIG (reference sequence). The CDR3 has 11 amino acids. Trimming pared 8 bases from V and 7 bases from J, leaving 14 bases between. CDR3 amino acids: CAGGENLEAFF. The CDR3 DNA sequence: TGTGCCGGGGGGGAGAATCTTGAAGCTTTCTTT.

The rearrangement uses TRBV28 and TRBJ1-6; a weak D match, TRBD1 (5 bases). The CDR3 consists of 14 residues. Between the trimmed V and J ends, which lost 7 bases and 5 bases, there was a span of 12 bases. Germline CDR1 and CDR2: MDHEN and SYDVKM. The CDR3 DNA sequence: TGTGCCAGCATTAAATGGACAAATAATTCACCCCTCCACTTT. This sequence encodes CASIKWTNNSPLHF.

The chain uses TRBV29-1 and TRBJ2-5; D may be TRBD1 (5 bases). In germline, CDR1 is SQVTM, CDR2 ANQGSEA. This CDR3 region has 12 residues. Between the trimmed V and J ends, which lost 5 bases and 3 bases, there was a span of 10 bases. The CDR3 protein is CSVPRGEETQYF. The DNA of the CDR3 is TGCAGCGTTCCTAGGGGTGAAGAGACCCAGTACTTC.

The chain employs TRBV7-2 and TRBJ1-3, with D uncertain. CDR1 is SGHTA, CDR2 FQGNSA, per germline. This CDR3 contains 13 residues. V lost 1 base and J 2 bases, leaving 3 bases between the germline ends. CDR3 residues: CASSLDTGNTIYF. Here the CDR3 DNA reads TGTGCCAGCAGCTTAGACACTGGAAACACCATATATTTT.

The J gene is TRBJ2-7, the V gene TRBV6-5; 11 nucleotides match TRBD2. J lost 7 bases, V lost 5 bases, and 7 bases had no gene match. Per the germline V gene, CDR1 is MNHEY and CDR2 is SVGAGI. The CDR3 is made up of 14 amino acids. This CDR3 reads CASSPLAGGGEQYF. CDR3 sequence (DNA): TGTGCCAGCAGTCCCCTAGCGGGAGGCGGGGAGCAGTACTTC.

This clone was detected once. V is TRBV7-2 and J is TRBJ1-3; D gene uncertain. The length of the CDR3 is 14 residues. Germline CDR1 reads SGHTA; CDR2 reads FQGNSA. V lost 5 bases and J 0 bases, leaving 8 bases between the germline ends. CDR3 in DNA: TGTGCCAGCAGCCCCCAGGACTCTGGAAACACCATATATTTT. Its protein is CASSPQDSGNTIYF.

J is TRBJ1-5 and V is TRBV28; D is perhaps TRBD1 (5 bases). Germline V gives CDR1 MDHEN, CDR2 SYDVKM. The V end lost 8 bases, the J end lost 0 bases, and 14 bases lay between the germline ends. This CDR3 has 15 amino acids. CDR3 protein: CASAGQPYSNQPQHF. DNA for the CDR3: TGTGCCAGCGCGGGGCAGCCATATAGCAATCAGCCCCAGCATTTT.

The chain joins TRBV18 to TRBJ2-5; D is undetermined. The V end lost 4 bases, the J end lost 0 bases, and 12 bases lay between the germline ends. This CDR3 is 15 amino acids long. Germline CDR1 reads KGHSH; CDR2 reads LQKENI. The CDR3 sequence is CASSLGGRYQETQYF. DNA for the CDR3: TGTGCCAGCTCACTCGGTGGTCGGTACCAAGAGACCCAGTACTTC.

DNA for the CDR3: TGTGCCATCAGCGCGGGGGACTCCGGGGCCAACGTCCTGACTTTC. It is translated as CAISAGDSGANVLTF. The genes are TRBV10-3 and TRBJ2-6; 7 bases fit TRBD2. Unmatched junction bases numbered 6, after V lost 6 bases and J lost 4 bases. The CDR3 is 15 residues long. Germline V gives CDR1 ENHRY, CDR2 SYGVKD.

The chain joins TRBV30 to TRBJ2-5; D possibly corresponds to TRBD1 (6 bases). The CDR3 totals 14 residues. Germline V gene sequence: CDR1 GTSNPN, CDR2 SVGIG (reference sequence). V was pared by 2 bases and J by 5 bases, with 15 bases between. CDR3 nucleotides: TGTGCCTGGAGTACACAGGGTTTCAGGGAGACCCAGTACTTC. Amino acid sequence: CAWSTQGFRETQYF.

The V gene is TRBV12-3 or TRBV12-4, the J gene TRBJ2-7; 8 nucleotides match TRBD1. The V and J ends lost 6 bases and 6 bases, in that order; junction bases with no gene match: 4. CDR3 length: 12 amino acids. Here the CDR3 DNA reads TGTGCCAGCAGCTCAGGGGGCTTCGAGCAGTACTTC. Translating gives CASSSGGFEQYF.

This chain connects TRBV7-2 to TRBJ2-1; D gene uncertain. This CDR3 comprises 14 residues. The V and J ends lost 3 bases and 9 bases respectively, with 15 bases between them. The V gene's germline CDR1 is SGHTA and CDR2 FQGNSA. In DNA form, the CDR3 reads TGTGCCAGCAGCTTTGATTCTAGGCTGAGTGAGCAGTTCTTC. Translation: CASSFDSRLSEQFF.

In its sample, this clone was seen once. The sample holds other DNA sequences that translate to the same CDR3. The chain joins TRBV28 to TRBJ2-7; TRBD2 matches 11 bases. J was trimmed by 4 bases and V by 2 bases; bases with no gene match: 4. The CDR3 totals 15 residues. Germline V lookup: CDR1 MDHEN, CDR2 SYDVKM. The CDR3 DNA reads as TGTGCCAGCAGTTTAAGCCTAGCGGGAGGATACGAGCAGTACTTC. Translation gives CASSLSLAGGYEQYF. Together with reference TRBV28 and TRBJ2-7, the CDR3 gives the full variable domain: DVKVTQSSRYLVKRTGEKVFLECVQDMDHENMFWYRQDPGLGLRLIYFSYDVKMKEKGDIPEGYSVSREKKERFSLILESASTNQTSMYLCASSLSLAGGYEQYFGPGTRLTVT.

This chain connects TRBV28 to TRBJ2-3; 8 bases line up with TRBD2. The CDR3 is 14 amino acids. Germline V gives CDR1 MDHEN, CDR2 SYDVKM. The V gene end was trimmed by 8 bases and the J gene end by 4 bases; junction bases not matched to a gene: 8. DNA of the CDR3: TGTGCCAGCTCAAGCGGGAGCCTCCCAGATACGCAGTATTTT. This encodes CASSSGSLPDTQYF.

This clone was picked up one time. The chain recombines TRBV16 with TRBJ2-1; 7 bases match TRBD2. The CDR3 is made up of 15 amino acids. CDR1 and CDR2 (germline): KGHSY, FQNENV. Unmatched junction bases numbered 11, after V lost 8 bases and J lost 4 bases. CDR3: CASAYQSGAYNEQFF. CDR3 DNA sequence: TGTGCCAGCGCCTACCAAAGCGGGGCTTACAATGAGCAGTTCTTC.

This chain uses TRBV18 with TRBJ1-1; D might be TRBD1 (6 bases). Trimming stripped 4 bases from V and 7 bases from J, with 10 bases between. The CDR3 is 12 residues long. Germline V gives CDR1 KGHSH, CDR2 LQKENI. CDR3 region: CASSLQGSEAFF. CDR3 bases: TGTGCCAGCTCACTCCAGGGGAGTGAAGCTTTCTTT. Using reference TRBV18 and TRBJ1-1 for the parts outside the CDR3, the full variable domain is NAGVMQNPRHLVRRRGQEARLRCSPMKGHSHVYWYRQLPEEGLKFMVYLQKENIIDESGMPKERFSAEFPKEGPSILRIQQVVRGDSAAYFCASSLQGSEAFFGQGTRLTVV.

The gene calls are TRBV28 and TRBJ2-1; D possibly corresponds to TRBD1 (6 bases). This CDR3 region has 16 residues. The V gene's germline CDR1 is MDHEN and CDR2 SYDVKM. V was cut by 0 bases and J by 1 base, with 10 bases left in between. In nucleotides, the CDR3 is TGTGCCAGCAGTTTATGGAGCACAGGGTCCTACAATGAGCAGTTCTTC. It encodes CASSLWSTGSYNEQFF.

The chain recombines TRBV28 with TRBJ2-7; 7 bases match TRBD2. V lost 2 bases, J lost 5 bases, and 6 bases stayed unmatched. The CDR3 extends over 14 amino acids. The V gene's germline CDR1 is MDHEN and CDR2 SYDVKM. The CDR3 DNA reads TGTGCCAGCAGTTTACGGCGGGAGAGCCACGAGCAGTACTTC. This codes for CASSLRRESHEQYF.

The CDR3 DNA is TGCGCCAGCAGTCCTCTAGCGGGAGGTAGCTCCTACGAGCAGTACTTC. This codes for CASSPLAGGSSYEQYF. The V gene is TRBV5-1, the J gene TRBJ2-7, with 11 bases lining up with TRBD2. V lost 5 bases to trimming and J lost 0 bases; unmatched junction nucleotides: 7. Germline lookup yields CDR1 SGHRS and CDR2 YFSETQ. The CDR3 has 16 residues.

This chain uses TRBV6-5 with TRBJ1-1, with a weak D call TRBD1 (5 bases). With 6 bases removed from V and 0 bases from J, the gap between germline ends came to 14 bases. Germline values: CDR1 MNHEY, CDR2 SVGAGI. This CDR3 is built from 15 residues. In DNA form, the CDR3 reads TGTGCCAGCAGGGGGGGTGACGGACTGAACACTGAAGCTTTCTTT. It is translated as CASRGGDGLNTEAFF.

The rearrangement uses TRBV19 and TRBJ1-5; possibly TRBD1 for D (5 bases). There are 14 residues in the CDR3. Per the germline V gene, CDR1 is LNHDA and CDR2 is SQIVND (reference sequence). Trimming pared 4 bases from V and 2 bases from J, leaving 9 bases between. CDR3 coding DNA: TGTGCCAGTAGTACAGGGTTAGGCAATCAGCCCCAGCATTTT. Translation gives CASSTGLGNQPQHF.

Worth noting for this clone: Mismatch with germline at one junction end may stem from a read error. The V and J genes are TRBV20-1 and TRBJ1-2; no firm D call. The CDR3 totals 11 residues. Per germline, CDR1 DFQATT and CDR2 SNEGSKA (reference sequence). CDR3 sequence reads: CSARDRAGLHF. The CDR3 DNA is TGCAGTGCTAGAGATCGGGCAGGACTCCACTTC.

The gene calls are TRBV19 and TRBJ2-7; no clear D. V gave up 4 bases and J gave up 4 bases, with 11 bases separating them. The CDR3 runs to 13 residues. The germline V gene has CDR1 LNHDA and CDR2 SQIVND (reference sequence). CDR3 nucleotide sequence: TGTGCCAGTAGTAGCACCGACTGGTACGAGCAGTACTTC. Its translation is CASSSTDWYEQYF. The whole variable domain, remainder taken from reference TRBV19 and TRBJ2-7, is DGGITQSPKYLFRKEGQNVTLSCEQNLNHDAMYWYRQDPGQGLRLIYYSQIVNDFQKGDIAEGYSVSREKKESFPLTVTSAQKNPTAFYLCASSSTDWYEQYFGPGTRLTVT.